This T cell receptor beta chain was sequenced for a study of cytomegalovirus exposure and HLA in healthy donors. This CDR3 region has 12 residues. Trimming removed 5 bases from V and 1 base from J; junction bases left unmatched: 0. The V gene's germline CDR1 is GTSNPN and CDR2 SVGIG (reference sequence). Primers for the PCR totalled 60 Vbeta and 13 Jbeta. Profiling relied on immunoSEQ multiplex PCR, and the TCRdb table lists in-frame clones only, not all of them. In the table there are around 150,000 clones, roughly 82% of which are singletons. The chain joins TRBV30 to TRBJ2-3; 7 bases align to TRBD1. The TCR originated in a man aged 50 or older in good health and CMV-seropositive. The source material was PBMCs. The CDR3 loop is CAWGQGTDTQYF. CDR3 in DNA: TGTGCCTGGGGACAGGGCACAGATACGCAGTATTTT. Full variable domain (remainder filled in from reference TRBV30 and TRBJ2-3): SQTIHQWPATLVQPVGSPLSLECTVEGTSNPNLYWYRQAAGRGLQLLFYSVGIGQISSEVPQNLSASRPQDRQFILSSKKLLLSDSGFYLCAWGQGTDTQYFGPGTRLTVL.